This TCR beta chain was captured in a study of graft-versus-host responses after intestinal transplantation. Trimming at V came to 3 bases and at J to 4 bases, leaving 2 bases not matched to a gene. The CDR3 length is 14 residues. Per the germline V gene, CDR1 is SGHRS and CDR2 is YFSETQ. The protocol was immunoSEQ multiplex PCR, while the TCRdb copy is restricted to in-frame clones and leaves out a portion. The sample contains about 23,000 clones, roughly four fifths of which appear only once. Investigators treated the graft tissue so that it released intraepithelial and lamina propria lymphocytes. This sample comprised ileum tissue, obtained 12 days after intestinal transplant. The TCR was taken from a human patient who received an intestinal transplant, so some T cells may come from the graft donor. The rearrangement uses TRBV5-1 and TRBJ2-3; 10 bases line up with TRBD2. CDR3 DNA sequence: TGCGCCAGCAGCTGGCTAGCGGGGGCAGATACGCAGTATTTT. Protein sequence: CASSWLAGADTQYF.